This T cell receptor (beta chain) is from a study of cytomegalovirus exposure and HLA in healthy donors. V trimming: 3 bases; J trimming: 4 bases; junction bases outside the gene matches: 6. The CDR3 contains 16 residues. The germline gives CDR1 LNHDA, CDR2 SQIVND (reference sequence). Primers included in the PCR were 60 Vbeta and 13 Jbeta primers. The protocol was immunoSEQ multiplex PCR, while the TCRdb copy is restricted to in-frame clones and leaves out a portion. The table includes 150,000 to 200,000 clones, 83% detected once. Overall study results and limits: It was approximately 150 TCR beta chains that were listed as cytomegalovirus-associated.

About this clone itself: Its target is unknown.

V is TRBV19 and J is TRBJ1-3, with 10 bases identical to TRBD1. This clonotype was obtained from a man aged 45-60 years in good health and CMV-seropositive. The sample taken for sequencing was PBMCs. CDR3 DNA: TGTGCCAGTAGTATGGGTCTGACAGGGGGCGGAAACACCATATATTTT. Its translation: CASSMGLTGGGNTIYF.